Listed below are T cell receptor beta chains from one sample, sequenced in a study of T cells in Graves' hyperthyroidism and ophthalmopathy. TCRdb independently ran MiXCR on the multiplex PCR reads; one entry per CDR3 protein. Among about 610,000 distinct CDR3 sequences listed, roughly 14% were seen once. The sample was blood. All receptors come from a woman aged 35 to 49 with Graves' ophthalmopathy. Each CDR3 is given with its conserved first and last residue. The D gene is left open where the match is weak. Where a row states a size, it is once, few, many or the class of an expanded clone; other rows omit it.

d_call: TRBD1; j_call: TRBJ1-1; v_call: TRBV10-3; clone_size: many; cdr3_aa: CAISQTGVAFF; cdr3_nt: TGTGCCATCAGCCAGACAGGGGTGGCTTTCTTT
d_call: .; j_call: TRBJ1-1; v_call: TRBV7-2; clone_size: .; cdr3_aa: CASRIDRRMNTEAFF; cdr3_nt: TGTGCCAGCAGGATAGACAGGAGGATGAACACTGAAGCTTTCTTT
d_call: .; j_call: TRBJ1-2; v_call: TRBV12-3/TRBV12-4; clone_size: few; cdr3_aa: CASSLVGGSLGYTF; cdr3_nt: TGTGCCAGCAGTTTAGTCGGGGGCAGTTTGGGCTACACCTTC
d_call: TRBD2; j_call: TRBJ2-2; v_call: TRBV6-1; clone_size: .; cdr3_aa: CASSERSGSGAGELFF; cdr3_nt: TGTGCCAGCAGTGAACGGAGCGGGAGTGGGGCCGGGGAGCTGTTTTTT
d_call: TRBD2; j_call: TRBJ2-7; v_call: TRBV28; clone_size: few; cdr3_aa: CASRYGSAGGSYEQYF; cdr3_nt: TGTGCCAGCAGGTACGGCTCAGCGGGAGGTTCCTACGAGCAGTACTTC
d_call: .; j_call: TRBJ2-5; v_call: TRBV11-2; clone_size: many; cdr3_aa: CASSAAEGGETQYF; cdr3_nt: TGTGCCAGCAGCGCCGCCGAGGGGGGCGAGACCCAGTACTTC
d_call: TRBD2; j_call: TRBJ2-7; v_call: TRBV30; clone_size: once; cdr3_aa: CASSGPPTYEQYF; cdr3_nt: TGTGCCTCTAGCGGGCCCCCCACCTACGAGCAGTACTTC
d_call: TRBD1; j_call: TRBJ2-5; v_call: TRBV18; clone_size: .; cdr3_aa: CASSPNRGRWETQYF; cdr3_nt: TGTGCCAGCTCACCCAACAGGGGGCGATGGGAGACCCAGTACTTC
d_call: .; j_call: TRBJ1-5; v_call: TRBV20-1; clone_size: .; cdr3_aa: CSAREGRGINQPQHF; cdr3_nt: TGCAGTGCTAGGGAAGGACGGGGAATCAATCAGCCCCAGCATTTT
d_call: .; j_call: TRBJ1-2; v_call: TRBV19; clone_size: many; cdr3_aa: CASSIFEFGEYGYTF; cdr3_nt: TGTGCCAGTAGTATTTTCGAGTTTGGGGAGTATGGCTACACCTTC
d_call: .; j_call: TRBJ1-1; v_call: TRBV18; clone_size: many; cdr3_aa: CASTGLANTEAFF; cdr3_nt: TGTGCCTCAACAGGGCTGGCGAACACTGAAGCTTTCTTT
d_call: .; j_call: TRBJ2-5; v_call: TRBV28; clone_size: .; cdr3_aa: CASSFNPLLPDRDFQETQYF; cdr3_nt: TGTGCCAGCAGTTTCAACCCCCTTCTCCCGGACAGAGATTTCCAAGAGACCCAGTACTTC
d_call: .; j_call: TRBJ1-1; v_call: TRBV20-1; clone_size: many; cdr3_aa: CSAWDQNTEAFF; cdr3_nt: TGCAGTGCTTGGGACCAGAACACTGAAGCTTTCTTT
d_call: TRBD1; j_call: TRBJ2-2; v_call: TRBV12-5; clone_size: .; cdr3_aa: CASGLSHRGAGELFF; cdr3_nt: TGTGCTAGTGGTTTGTCCCACAGGGGGGCCGGGGAGCTGTTTTTT
d_call: .; j_call: TRBJ1-1; v_call: TRBV30; clone_size: many; cdr3_aa: CAWTGIYTEAFF; cdr3_nt: TGTGCCTGGACAGGGATATACACTGAAGCTTTCTTT
d_call: .; j_call: TRBJ1-5; v_call: TRBV6-1; clone_size: many; cdr3_aa: CASSTGHWNQPQHF; cdr3_nt: TGTGCCAGCAGTACCGGTCATTGGAATCAGCCCCAGCATTTT
d_call: .; j_call: TRBJ1-2; v_call: TRBV10-3; clone_size: .; cdr3_aa: CAISEETALSGGLYGYTF; cdr3_nt: TGTGCCATCAGTGAAGAAACAGCCTTGTCCGGGGGGCTCTATGGCTACACCTTC
d_call: .; j_call: TRBJ1-2; v_call: TRBV28; clone_size: many; cdr3_aa: CASQLINYGYTF; cdr3_nt: TGTGCCAGCCAGTTGATCAACTATGGCTACACCTTC
d_call: TRBD2; j_call: TRBJ2-7; v_call: TRBV12-3/TRBV12-4; clone_size: many; cdr3_aa: CASRRAGGQSHSYEQYF; cdr3_nt: TGTGCCAGCAGAAGAGCGGGAGGGCAATCCCACTCCTACGAGCAGTACTTC
d_call: TRBD1; j_call: TRBJ2-5; v_call: TRBV19; clone_size: many; cdr3_aa: CATMDREETQYF; cdr3_nt: TGTGCCACCATGGACAGGGAAGAGACCCAGTACTTC
d_call: .; j_call: TRBJ2-7; v_call: TRBV7-2; clone_size: many; cdr3_aa: CASSFSPAYEQYF; cdr3_nt: TGTGCCAGCAGCTTCAGTCCAGCCTACGAGCAGTACTTC
d_call: .; j_call: TRBJ1-1; v_call: TRBV19; clone_size: many; cdr3_aa: CASSGERGLNTEAFF; cdr3_nt: TGTGCCAGTAGTGGCGAGCGGGGCTTGAACACTGAAGCTTTCTTT
d_call: .; j_call: TRBJ2-5; v_call: TRBV27; clone_size: .; cdr3_aa: CASSPFAQETQYF; cdr3_nt: TGTGCCAGCAGTCCCTTCGCCCAAGAGACCCAGTACTTC
d_call: TRBD2; j_call: TRBJ2-2; v_call: TRBV30; clone_size: many; cdr3_aa: CAWSVQRERTGELFF; cdr3_nt: TGTGCCTGGAGTGTACAGCGGGAGCGCACCGGGGAGCTGTTTTTT
d_call: .; j_call: TRBJ2-7; v_call: TRBV6-1; clone_size: .; cdr3_aa: CASSQFGRGQPSEQYF; cdr3_nt: TGTGCCAGCAGCCAGTTTGGACGAGGACAGCCCTCCGAGCAGTACTTC
d_call: .; j_call: TRBJ1-2; v_call: TRBV20-1; clone_size: many; cdr3_aa: CSAPTENYGYTF; cdr3_nt: TGCAGTGCACCTACAGAGAACTATGGCTACACCTTC
d_call: .; j_call: TRBJ2-2; v_call: TRBV29-1; clone_size: many; cdr3_aa: CSVGAWAGELFF; cdr3_nt: TGCAGCGTTGGTGCGTGGGCCGGGGAGCTGTTTTTT
d_call: TRBD2; j_call: TRBJ2-5; v_call: TRBV7-2; clone_size: few; cdr3_aa: CASSLRWGGETQYF; cdr3_nt: TGTGCCAGCAGCCTACGGTGGGGGGGAGAGACCCAGTACTTC
d_call: TRBD1; j_call: TRBJ1-2; v_call: TRBV28; clone_size: few; cdr3_aa: CASSSLDRGDYGYTF; cdr3_nt: TGTGCCAGCAGTTCCCTGGACAGGGGAGACTATGGCTACACCTTC
d_call: .; j_call: TRBJ1-5; v_call: TRBV6-2/TRBV6-3; clone_size: many; cdr3_aa: CASTGAANSNQPQHF; cdr3_nt: TGTGCCAGCACAGGGGCAGCTAATAGCAATCAGCCCCAGCATTTT
d_call: .; j_call: TRBJ1-1; v_call: TRBV6-2/TRBV6-3; clone_size: .; cdr3_aa: CASSYSGSWNTEAFF; cdr3_nt: TGTGCCAGCAGTTACTCGGGGTCTTGGAACACTGAAGCTTTCTTT
d_call: .; j_call: TRBJ1-1; v_call: TRBV6-2/TRBV6-3; clone_size: many; cdr3_aa: CASSYSGENPLNTEAFF; cdr3_nt: TGTGCCAGCAGTTACTCAGGAGAAAACCCTCTGAACACTGAAGCTTTCTTT
d_call: .; j_call: TRBJ2-2; v_call: TRBV24-1; clone_size: .; cdr3_aa: CATSEPGTRNTGELFF; cdr3_nt: TGTGCCACCAGTGAACCCGGGACAAGAAACACCGGGGAGCTGTTTTTT
d_call: .; j_call: TRBJ2-7; v_call: TRBV6-1; clone_size: many; cdr3_aa: CASTGTIGAYEQYF; cdr3_nt: TGTGCCAGCACCGGAACTATAGGCGCCTACGAGCAGTACTTC
d_call: TRBD2; j_call: TRBJ2-5; v_call: TRBV10-3; clone_size: many; cdr3_aa: CAISDPASGSSRAGETQYF; cdr3_nt: TGTGCCATCAGTGACCCGGCTAGCGGGAGTTCCCGTGCGGGGGAGACCCAGTACTTC
d_call: .; j_call: TRBJ2-7; v_call: TRBV6-2/TRBV6-3; clone_size: many; cdr3_aa: CASIDLSSYEQYF; cdr3_nt: TGTGCCAGCATTGACTTGAGCTCCTACGAGCAGTACTTC
d_call: .; j_call: TRBJ2-7; v_call: TRBV29-1; clone_size: many; cdr3_aa: CSVIGGLPLEQYF; cdr3_nt: TGCAGCGTTATCGGGGGGCTTCCTCTCGAGCAGTACTTC
d_call: .; j_call: TRBJ1-5; v_call: TRBV29-1; clone_size: many; cdr3_aa: CSVRGADSNQPQHF; cdr3_nt: TGCAGCGTTAGAGGGGCAGATAGCAATCAGCCCCAGCATTTT
d_call: .; j_call: TRBJ1-5; v_call: TRBV6-1; clone_size: .; cdr3_aa: CASRLGLSGNQPQHF; cdr3_nt: TGTGCCAGCAGACTGGGACTGTCTGGCAATCAGCCCCAGCATTTT
d_call: .; j_call: TRBJ1-1; v_call: TRBV7-9; clone_size: .; cdr3_aa: CASSTITGLNTEAFF; cdr3_nt: TGTGCCAGCAGCACCATAACAGGGTTGAACACTGAAGCTTTCTTT
d_call: TRBD2; j_call: TRBJ2-3; v_call: TRBV6-5; clone_size: many; cdr3_aa: CASSYVAGGTDTQYF; cdr3_nt: TGTGCCAGCAGTTACGTGGCGGGGGGCACAGATACGCAGTATTTT
d_call: TRBD1; j_call: TRBJ1-2; v_call: TRBV12-3/TRBV12-4; clone_size: few; cdr3_aa: CASSQGQGFGYTF; cdr3_nt: TGTGCCAGCAGCCAGGGACAGGGGTTTGGCTACACCTTC
d_call: TRBD2; j_call: TRBJ2-7; v_call: TRBV7-9; clone_size: .; cdr3_aa: CASSLVGRAKDEQYF; cdr3_nt: TGTGCCAGCAGCTTAGTCGGGAGGGCCAAAGACGAGCAGTACTTC
d_call: .; j_call: TRBJ2-5; v_call: TRBV30; clone_size: many; cdr3_aa: CAWTRVQETQYF; cdr3_nt: TGTGCCTGGACCCGGGTGCAAGAGACCCAGTACTTC
d_call: .; j_call: TRBJ1-2; v_call: TRBV20-1; clone_size: many; cdr3_aa: CSAPASGTTNYGYTF; cdr3_nt: TGCAGTGCCCCAGCATCCGGGACGACTAACTATGGCTACACCTTC
d_call: TRBD1; j_call: TRBJ2-5; v_call: TRBV12-3/TRBV12-4; clone_size: many; cdr3_aa: CASSDRGYQETQYF; cdr3_nt: TGTGCCAGCAGTGACAGGGGATATCAAGAGACCCAGTACTTC
d_call: .; j_call: TRBJ2-7; v_call: TRBV6-1; clone_size: many; cdr3_aa: CASHRGRLSYEQYF; cdr3_nt: TGTGCCAGCCACCGGGGCAGGCTCTCCTACGAGCAGTACTTC
d_call: .; j_call: TRBJ2-5; v_call: TRBV28; clone_size: few; cdr3_aa: CASRTGTNVRETQYF; cdr3_nt: TGTGCCAGCAGAACCGGGACAAACGTCCGGGAGACCCAGTACTTC
d_call: TRBD1; j_call: TRBJ2-5; v_call: TRBV7-2; clone_size: .; cdr3_aa: CASRAGGAETQYF; cdr3_nt: TGTGCCAGCAGAGCAGGGGGCGCGGAGACCCAGTACTTC
d_call: .; j_call: TRBJ1-1; v_call: TRBV13; clone_size: many; cdr3_aa: CASSLVPRLNTEAFF; cdr3_nt: TGTGCCAGCAGCTTAGTCCCTAGACTTAACACTGAAGCTTTCTTT
d_call: TRBD1; j_call: TRBJ1-3; v_call: TRBV7-8; clone_size: many; cdr3_aa: CASSPRTGGNTIYF; cdr3_nt: TGTGCCAGCAGCCCCAGGACAGGGGGAAACACCATATATTTT
d_call: TRBD2; j_call: TRBJ2-5; v_call: TRBV12-3/TRBV12-4; clone_size: many; cdr3_aa: CASSKLAGETQYF; cdr3_nt: TGTGCCAGCAGTAAATTAGCGGGAGAGACCCAGTACTTC
d_call: TRBD1; j_call: TRBJ1-6; v_call: TRBV12-3/TRBV12-4; clone_size: many; cdr3_aa: CASSLGTGGSPLHF; cdr3_nt: TGTGCCAGCAGTTTAGGGACAGGGGGCTCACCCCTCCACTTT
d_call: .; j_call: TRBJ1-1; v_call: TRBV18; clone_size: few; cdr3_aa: CASSPGPDTEAFF; cdr3_nt: TGTGCCAGCTCACCCGGCCCGGACACTGAAGCTTTCTTT
d_call: .; j_call: TRBJ1-1; v_call: TRBV2; clone_size: .; cdr3_aa: CASTYGLNTEAFF; cdr3_nt: TGTGCCAGCACGTACGGTTTGAACACTGAAGCTTTCTTT
d_call: .; j_call: TRBJ1-2; v_call: TRBV28; clone_size: many; cdr3_aa: CASVGNYGYTF; cdr3_nt: TGTGCCAGCGTCGGGAACTATGGCTACACCTTC
d_call: TRBD2; j_call: TRBJ2-7; v_call: TRBV6-2/TRBV6-3; clone_size: many; cdr3_aa: CASMEQGGSYEQYF; cdr3_nt: TGTGCCAGCATGGAGCAGGGAGGGAGCTACGAGCAGTACTTC